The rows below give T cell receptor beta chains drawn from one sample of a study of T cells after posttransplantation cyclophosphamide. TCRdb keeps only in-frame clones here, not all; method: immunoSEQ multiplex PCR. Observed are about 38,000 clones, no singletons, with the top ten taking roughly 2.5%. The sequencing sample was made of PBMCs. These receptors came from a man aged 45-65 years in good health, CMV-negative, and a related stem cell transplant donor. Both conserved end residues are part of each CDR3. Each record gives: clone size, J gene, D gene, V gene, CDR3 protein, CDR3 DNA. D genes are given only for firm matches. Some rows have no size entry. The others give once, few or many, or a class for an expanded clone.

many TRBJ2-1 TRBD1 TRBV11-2 CASSPQTGYYNEQFF TGTGCCAGCAGCCCGCAGACAGGGTACTACAATGAGCAGTTCTTC
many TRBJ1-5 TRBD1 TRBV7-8 CASSGDSHSNQPQHF TGTGCCAGCAGCGGGGACAGCCATAGCAATCAGCCCCAGCATTTT
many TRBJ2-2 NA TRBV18 CASSPVGGELFF TGTGCCAGCTCACCGGTCGGCGGGGAGCTGTTTTTT
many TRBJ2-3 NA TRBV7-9 CASSFTGTDTQYF TGTGCCAGCAGCTTTACAGGGACAGATACGCAGTATTTT
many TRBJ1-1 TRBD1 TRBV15 CATSRPTGGTEAFF TGTGCCACCAGCAGACCTACAGGGGGCACTGAAGCTTTCTTT
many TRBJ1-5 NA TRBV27 CASSRTLQPQHF TGTGCCAGCAGCCGTACCCTACAGCCCCAGCATTTT
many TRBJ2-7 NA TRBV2 CASSVRGSLSEQYF TGTGCCAGCAGTGTCAGGGGTTCGTTGAGCGAGCAGTACTTC
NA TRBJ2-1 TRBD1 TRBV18 CASSPPGGAYNEQFF TGTGCCAGCTCACCCCCAGGGGGCGCCTACAATGAGCAGTTCTTC
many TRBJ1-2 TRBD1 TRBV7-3 CASSSTYRGRSSSHGYTF TGTGCCAGCAGCTCGACTTACAGGGGGCGAAGTTCTTCTCATGGCTACACCTTC
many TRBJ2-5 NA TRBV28 CASSPQETQYF TGTGCCAGCAGTCCTCAAGAGACCCAGTACTTC
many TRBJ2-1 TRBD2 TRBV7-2 CASSLPGLAGGNEQFF TGTGCCAGCAGCTTACCCGGACTAGCGGGCGGCAATGAGCAGTTCTTC
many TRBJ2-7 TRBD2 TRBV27 CASSLRGLDAYEQYF TGTGCCAGCAGTTTAAGGGGACTAGACGCCTACGAGCAGTACTTC
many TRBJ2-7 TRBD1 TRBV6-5 CASSSPGQGTYEQYF TGTGCCAGCAGTAGCCCGGGACAGGGGACCTACGAGCAGTACTTC
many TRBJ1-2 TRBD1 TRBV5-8 CASSPGQATYGYTF TGTGCCAGCAGCCCGGGACAGGCAACCTATGGCTACACCTTC
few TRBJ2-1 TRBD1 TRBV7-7 CASSLGTGDWGEQFF TGTGCCAGCAGCTTGGGGACAGGGGATTGGGGTGAGCAGTTCTTC
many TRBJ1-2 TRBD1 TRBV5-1 CASSVDRGYGYTF TGCGCCAGCAGCGTTGACAGGGGCTATGGCTACACCTTC
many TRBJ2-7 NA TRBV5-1 CASSGRVRNEQYF TGCGCCAGCAGCGGCAGGGTCAGGAACGAGCAGTACTTC
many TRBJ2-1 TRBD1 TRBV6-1 CASSPRDRGGNEQFF TGTGCCAGCAGTCCCCGGGACAGGGGTGGGAATGAGCAGTTCTTC
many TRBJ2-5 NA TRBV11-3 CASSLGTVKDQETQYF TGTGCCAGCAGCCTCGGGACTGTGAAGGACCAAGAGACCCAGTACTTC
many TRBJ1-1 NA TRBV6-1 CASSAQQGTEAFF TGTGCCAGCAGTGCCCAACAGGGCACTGAAGCTTTCTTT